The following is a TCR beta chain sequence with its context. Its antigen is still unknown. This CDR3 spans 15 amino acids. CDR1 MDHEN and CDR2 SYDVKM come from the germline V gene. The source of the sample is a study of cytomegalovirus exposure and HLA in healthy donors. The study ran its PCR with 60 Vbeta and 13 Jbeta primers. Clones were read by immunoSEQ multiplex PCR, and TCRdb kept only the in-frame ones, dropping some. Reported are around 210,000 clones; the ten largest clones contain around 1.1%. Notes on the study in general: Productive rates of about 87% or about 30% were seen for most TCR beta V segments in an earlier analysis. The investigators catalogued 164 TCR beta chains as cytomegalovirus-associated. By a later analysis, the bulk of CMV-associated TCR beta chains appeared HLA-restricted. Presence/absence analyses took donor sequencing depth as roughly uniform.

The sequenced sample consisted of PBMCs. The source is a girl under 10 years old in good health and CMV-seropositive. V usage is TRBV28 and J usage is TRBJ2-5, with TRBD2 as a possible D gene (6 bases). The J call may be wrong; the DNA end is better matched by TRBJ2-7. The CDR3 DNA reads TGTGCCAGCAGTCCCGGAGGAGGGGTTGCCTACGAGCAGTACTTC. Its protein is CASSPGGGVAYEQYF.